The rows below give T cell receptor beta chains drawn from one sample of a study of blood T cell repertoires in COVID-19. Sequencing was performed with immunoSEQ multiplex PCR; in TCRdb, only in-frame clones are kept and a portion is missing. The data hold about 230,000 clones, with 83% observed a single time. The sequencing sample was made of peripheral blood. The receptor source for this set is an older woman with active or convalescent COVID-19. CDR3s include the opening cysteine and the closing phenylalanine or tryptophan.

j_call v_call cdr3_aa
TRBJ2-7 TRBV30 CAWAGGALYEQYF
TRBJ1-2 TRBV18 CASSPRTGESYGYTF
TRBJ2-5 TRBV7-2 CASSLDWGPEETQYF
TRBJ2-3 TRBV3-1/TRBV3-2 CASSQDRGLLGTDTQYF
TRBJ2-1 TRBV7-2 CASSLRGLAGGNEQFF
TRBJ1-1 TRBV7-8 CASTRGGGNTEAFF
TRBJ2-7 TRBV6-6 CASSYSGKGGYEQYF
TRBJ2-7 TRBV7-2 CASSLRRTSGVYEQYF
TRBJ1-2 TRBV11-2 CASSLTDYGYTF
TRBJ2-2 TRBV7-9 CASSSGQGDTGELFF
TRBJ1-2 TRBV3-1/TRBV3-2 CASSQEGSYTYGYTF
TRBJ2-7 TRBV7-2 CASSLGAGPSEQYF
TRBJ2-1 TRBV11-2 CASSLVGAHNEQFF
TRBJ1-1 TRBV11-2 CASSLVRGGTEAFF
TRBJ2-1 TRBV10-3 CAISEPGQGAGQFF
TRBJ2-1 TRBV19 CASSSDGSSYNEQFF
TRBJ2-3 TRBV28 CATIGEGTDTQYF
TRBJ1-5 TRBV4-2 CASSQDRTGGDQPQHF
TRBJ1-1 TRBV7-9 CASRPGQDFEAFF
TRBJ1-2 TRBV6-5 CASRDRQGHYGYTF
TRBJ2-2 TRBV19 CASSYGVGQGGTGELFF
TRBJ1-4 TRBV29-1 CSVGVGNTDGEKLFF
TRBJ1-2 TRBV21-1 CASSKVGTGDRGYTF
TRBJ1-1 TRBV3-1/TRBV3-2 CASSQVGVSSPMNTEAFF
TRBJ1-6 TRBV2 CASGPLGQGNSPLHF
TRBJ2-3 TRBV10-3 CAIRGGGSTDTQYF
TRBJ1-5 TRBV5-8 CASSFHTYAGPQHF
TRBJ1-1 TRBV10-3 CAISESGQTTLSFF
TRBJ2-3 TRBV11-3 CASSPGTSGSITDTQYF
TRBJ2-1 TRBV5-1 CASSLAAGGSYNEQFF
TRBJ1-5 TRBV19 CASSIWDRNQPQHF
TRBJ2-3 TRBV2 CASSDGLAGGPDTQYF
TRBJ1-2 TRBV4-1 CASSQAGYGYTF
TRBJ2-1 TRBV7-9 CASSPPPRLAVYNEQFF
TRBJ2-2 TRBV28 CASSPLAGGPDTGELFF